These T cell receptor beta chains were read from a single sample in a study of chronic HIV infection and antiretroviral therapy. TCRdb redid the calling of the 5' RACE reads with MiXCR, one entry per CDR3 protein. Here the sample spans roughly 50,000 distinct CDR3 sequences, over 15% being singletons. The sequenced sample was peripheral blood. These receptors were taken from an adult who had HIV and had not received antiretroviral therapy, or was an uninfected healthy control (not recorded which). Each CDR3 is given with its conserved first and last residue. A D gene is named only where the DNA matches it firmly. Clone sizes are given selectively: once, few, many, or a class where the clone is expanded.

CASSKRGSGGRQPQHF	TGTGCCAGCAGCAAAAGGGGGTCGGGGGGGCGTCAGCCCCAGCATTTT	TRBV21-1	TRBJ1-5	-	-
CASSSHRGAYEQYF	TGTGCCAGCAGCTCCCATAGGGGTGCCTACGAGCAGTACTTC	TRBV11-2	TRBJ2-7	-	-
CASSLEVRNTGELFF	TGTGCCAGCAGCTTAGAGGTCAGGAACACCGGGGAGCTGTTTTTT	TRBV7-9	TRBJ2-2	-	-
CASSQERQALGGLFF	TGCGCCAGCAGCCAAGAGCGACAAGCCCTCGGAGGACTGTTTTTT	TRBV4-1	TRBJ1-4	-	few
CASSLAGVGTDTQYF	TGTGCCAGCAGCTTAGCGGGAGTAGGCACAGATACGCAGTATTTT	TRBV7-3	TRBJ2-3	TRBD2	-
CASSRQGNSGNTIYF	TGTGCCAGCAGCCGACAGGGGAACTCTGGAAACACCATATATTTT	TRBV5-4	TRBJ1-3	TRBD1	few
CSVELRQANTEAFF	TGCAGCGTTGAATTAAGGCAGGCGAACACTGAAGCTTTCTTT	TRBV29-1	TRBJ1-1	-	few
CASSANAGGSSYEQYF	TGTGCCAGCAGCGCCAACGCGGGGGGCAGCTCCTACGAGCAGTACTTC	TRBV7-6	TRBJ2-7	TRBD2	once
CASSPVGGYGHTEAFF	TGTGCCAGCTCACCGGTCGGAGGGTACGGTCACACTGAAGCTTTCTTT	TRBV18	TRBJ1-1	-	few
CASSKERYSTDTQYF	TGTGCCAGCAGTAAGGAAAGGTATAGCACAGATACGCAGTATTTT	TRBV28	TRBJ2-3	-	-
CAWSVELAGTGELFF	TGTGCCTGGAGTGTGGAACTAGCGGGGACCGGGGAGCTGTTTTTT	TRBV30	TRBJ2-2	TRBD2	-
CSVGSGGTEAFF	TGCAGCGTTGGATCCGGAGGCACTGAAGCTTTCTTT	TRBV29-1	TRBJ1-1	-	-
CASSGTANTEAFF	TGCGCCAGCAGCGGTACAGCGAACACTGAAGCTTTCTTT	TRBV5-1	TRBJ1-1	-	few
CASSLAGNSGYTF	TGTGCCAGCAGCTTAGCGGGGAACTCTGGCTACACCTTC	TRBV7-9	TRBJ1-2	-	few
CASSPQSGANQPQHF	TGTGCCAGCAGCCCCCAATCGGGCGCGAATCAGCCCCAGCATTTT	TRBV9	TRBJ1-5	-	few
CASTKGTHSYEQYF	TGTGCCAGCACAAAGGGGACGCACTCCTACGAGCAGTACTTC	TRBV28	TRBJ2-7	-	-
CASSERPPFSGNNEQFF	TGCGCCAGCAGTGAGCGTCCTCCCTTTAGCGGGAACAATGAGCAGTTCTTC	TRBV10-1	TRBJ2-1	TRBD2	-
CASSLTSTGTDTQYF	TGTGCCAGCAGTTTAACCTCTACAGGGACAGATACGCAGTATTTT	TRBV12-3/TRBV12-4	TRBJ2-3	-	-
CASSTEVYNEQFF	TGTGCCAGCTCCACGGAGGTTTACAATGAGCAGTTCTTC	TRBV14	TRBJ2-1	-	-
CASSLRPSGANVLTF	TGTGCCAGCAGTTTACGCCCCTCTGGGGCCAACGTCCTGACTTTC	TRBV27	TRBJ2-6	-	-
CASSVALTGPLGEQYF	TGTGCCAGCAGCGTAGCTCTGACAGGACCCCTAGGTGAGCAGTACTTC	TRBV9	TRBJ2-7	-	-
CASSGLSGSNTDTQYF	TGTGCCAGCAGCGGACTTAGCGGGTCAAACACAGATACGCAGTATTTT	TRBV9	TRBJ2-3	TRBD2	few
CASSALAGPSSYEQYF	TGTGCCAGCAGTGCTCTAGCGGGCCCGAGCTCCTACGAGCAGTACTTC	TRBV2	TRBJ2-7	TRBD2	-
CASSYRQLGLVAGGPITYEQYF	TGTGCCAGCAGTTACCGTCAGCTGGGGTTAGTAGCGGGAGGGCCCATTACCTACGAGCAGTACTTC	TRBV12-3/TRBV12-4	TRBJ2-7	TRBD2	-
CASSLGRGIWEQCF	TGTGCCAGCAGTTTAGGCAGGGGAATATGGGAGCAGTGCTTC	TRBV27	TRBJ2-7	-	-
CASIPDKGRVTEAFF	TGTGCCAGCATTCCGGACAAAGGTCGTGTCACTGAAGCTTTCTTT	TRBV3-1	TRBJ1-1	-	-
CASSQVTAGAPHGELFF	TGTGCCAGCAGCCAAGTCACAGCGGGAGCTCCTCACGGGGAGCTGTTTTTT	TRBV3-1	TRBJ2-2	TRBD2	-
CASRLTSGAGDQPQHF	TGTGCCAGCAGACTCACCTCCGGGGCCGGAGATCAGCCCCAGCATTTT	TRBV12-3/TRBV12-4	TRBJ1-5	-	few
CASSPGLLAEAFF	TGTGCCAGCTCACCGGGGCTGCTTGCTGAAGCTTTCTTT	TRBV18	TRBJ1-1	-	-
CSVGGGSGSSYNEQFF	TGCAGCGTTGGGGGTGGTAGCGGTAGCTCCTACAATGAGCAGTTCTTC	TRBV29-1	TRBJ2-1	-	-
CASTGTGGSYNEQFF	TGCGCCAGTACAGGGACGGGGGGATCCTACAATGAGCAGTTCTTC	TRBV4-1	TRBJ2-1	-	-
CSARWGVRDTQYF	TGCAGTGCTAGGTGGGGCGTTCGCGATACGCAGTATTTT	TRBV20-1	TRBJ2-3	-	-
CASNTGLRFNEAFF	TGTGCCAGCAATACAGGCCTACGGTTCAATGAAGCTTTCTTT	TRBV27	TRBJ1-1	-	few
CASSLVTGPQPQHF	TGTGCCAGCAGCTTAGTGACAGGGCCTCAGCCCCAGCATTTT	TRBV7-2	TRBJ1-5	TRBD1	few
CASSWTSGRRINEQFF	TGTGCCAGCAGCTGGACTAGCGGGAGGAGAATAAATGAGCAGTTCTTC	TRBV7-9	TRBJ2-1	TRBD2	-
CASSGQFQAQPQHF	TGTGCCAGCAGCGGACAGTTTCAGGCTCAGCCCCAGCATTTT	TRBV2	TRBJ1-5	-	few
CSVPTPGGWQETQYF	TGCAGCGTTCCCACTCCAGGGGGTTGGCAAGAGACCCAGTACTTC	TRBV29-1	TRBJ2-5	TRBD1	few
CSVEAESGNQPQHF	TGCAGCGTTGAGGCAGAATCGGGCAATCAGCCCCAGCATTTT	TRBV29-1	TRBJ1-5	-	few
CASSQDRQGPSRAPLHF	TGCGCCAGCAGCCAAGATCGGCAGGGACCCTCGAGGGCACCCCTCCACTTT	TRBV4-1	TRBJ1-6	-	-
CASSPGGRSTDTQCF	TGTGCCAGCAGCCCCGGAGGGCGGAGTACAGATACGCAGTGTTTT	TRBV9	TRBJ2-3	-	-
CATSRDRDPNQPQHF	TGTGCCACCAGCAGAGATCGAGACCCCAATCAGCCCCAGCATTTT	TRBV15	TRBJ1-5	-	-
CASSLQGSMGQPQHF	TGTGCCAGCAGTTTACAGGGTTCGATGGGACAGCCCCAGCATTTT	TRBV27	TRBJ1-5	-	-
CASSEALAGADTQYF	TGTGCCAGCAGTGAAGCACTAGCGGGAGCAGATACGCAGTATTTT	TRBV6-9	TRBJ2-3	TRBD2	-
CASSGRVSTDTQYF	TGTGCCAGCAGTGGGCGGGTTAGCACAGATACGCAGTATTTT	TRBV28	TRBJ2-3	-	-
CSVEAGDEQYF	TGCAGCGTTGAAGCGGGTGACGAGCAGTACTTC	TRBV29-1	TRBJ2-7	-	-
CASSLLGGSETDTQYF	TGTGCCAGCAGTTTACTTGGCGGGAGTGAAACAGATACGCAGTATTTT	TRBV12-3/TRBV12-4	TRBJ2-3	TRBD2	-
CASSFRGRHGYTF	TGTGCCAGCAGTTTCAGGGGTCGACATGGCTACACCTTC	TRBV28	TRBJ1-2	-	few